This TCR beta chain was captured in a study of monozygotic twins with inflammatory bowel disease. Study-wide points: Healthy co-twins showed greater TCRbeta diversity (inverse Simpson) than IBD patients.

TCRdb processed the 5' RACE reads again and assigns one entry to each CDR3 protein, with no DNA. The listing contains just over 300,000 distinct CDR3 sequences. Germline V gene data show CDR1 as KGHSH and CDR2 as LQKENI. This CDR3 has 15 amino acids. Blood was drawn once per donor, and each sample measured 2 to 2.5 ml. Comments on this clonotype: Antigen: not known.

The TCR sequence derives from a human donor with ulcerative colitis or Crohn's disease, or a healthy co-twin of an affected twin (not recorded which). The rearrangement links TRBV18 to TRBJ2-7; without DNA, the TCRdb call of TRBD1 cannot be checked. Sequencing input: blood. The CDR3 here is CASSPWETATYEQYF.